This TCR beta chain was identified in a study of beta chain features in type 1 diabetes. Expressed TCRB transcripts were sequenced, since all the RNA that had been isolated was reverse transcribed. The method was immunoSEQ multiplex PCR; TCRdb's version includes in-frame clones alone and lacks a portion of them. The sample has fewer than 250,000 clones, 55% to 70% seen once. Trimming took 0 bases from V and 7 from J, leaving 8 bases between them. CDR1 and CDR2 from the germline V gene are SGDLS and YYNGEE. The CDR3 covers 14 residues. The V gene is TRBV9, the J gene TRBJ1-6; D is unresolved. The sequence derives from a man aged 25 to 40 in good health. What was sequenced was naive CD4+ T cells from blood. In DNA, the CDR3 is TGTGCCAGCAGCGTAGAGGTTGAGAATTCACCCCTCCACTTT. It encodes CASSVEVENSPLHF.